This entry is about one T cell receptor beta chain. Its target is not known. The entry originates in a study of shared clonotypes between healthy human individuals. Broader study findings: In a few donors, around 5.5% of naive CD4 clonotypes appeared in common. Non-shared clonotypes showed lower generation probabilities than clonotypes common to all four donors.

The assay was immunoSEQ multiplex PCR, and TCRdb's table has in-frame clones only and misses some. The data contain over 2 million clones, 85% to 95% of them singletons. V lost 4 bases, J lost 1 base, and 14 bases lay in between. CDR3 size: 15 residues. Germline V lookup: CDR1 MNHEY, CDR2 SMNVEV (reference sequence). Material: naive CD4+ T cells sorted from blood. Noted subset: CD45RA+ positively selected. V is TRBV27 and J is TRBJ2-7, with D unclear. The clonotype originates from a man aged 18 to 29 in good health. CDR3 in DNA: TGTGCCAGCAGTTCCACCTCGGACGAGTCCTACGAGCAGTACTTC. Translation gives CASSSTSDESYEQYF.